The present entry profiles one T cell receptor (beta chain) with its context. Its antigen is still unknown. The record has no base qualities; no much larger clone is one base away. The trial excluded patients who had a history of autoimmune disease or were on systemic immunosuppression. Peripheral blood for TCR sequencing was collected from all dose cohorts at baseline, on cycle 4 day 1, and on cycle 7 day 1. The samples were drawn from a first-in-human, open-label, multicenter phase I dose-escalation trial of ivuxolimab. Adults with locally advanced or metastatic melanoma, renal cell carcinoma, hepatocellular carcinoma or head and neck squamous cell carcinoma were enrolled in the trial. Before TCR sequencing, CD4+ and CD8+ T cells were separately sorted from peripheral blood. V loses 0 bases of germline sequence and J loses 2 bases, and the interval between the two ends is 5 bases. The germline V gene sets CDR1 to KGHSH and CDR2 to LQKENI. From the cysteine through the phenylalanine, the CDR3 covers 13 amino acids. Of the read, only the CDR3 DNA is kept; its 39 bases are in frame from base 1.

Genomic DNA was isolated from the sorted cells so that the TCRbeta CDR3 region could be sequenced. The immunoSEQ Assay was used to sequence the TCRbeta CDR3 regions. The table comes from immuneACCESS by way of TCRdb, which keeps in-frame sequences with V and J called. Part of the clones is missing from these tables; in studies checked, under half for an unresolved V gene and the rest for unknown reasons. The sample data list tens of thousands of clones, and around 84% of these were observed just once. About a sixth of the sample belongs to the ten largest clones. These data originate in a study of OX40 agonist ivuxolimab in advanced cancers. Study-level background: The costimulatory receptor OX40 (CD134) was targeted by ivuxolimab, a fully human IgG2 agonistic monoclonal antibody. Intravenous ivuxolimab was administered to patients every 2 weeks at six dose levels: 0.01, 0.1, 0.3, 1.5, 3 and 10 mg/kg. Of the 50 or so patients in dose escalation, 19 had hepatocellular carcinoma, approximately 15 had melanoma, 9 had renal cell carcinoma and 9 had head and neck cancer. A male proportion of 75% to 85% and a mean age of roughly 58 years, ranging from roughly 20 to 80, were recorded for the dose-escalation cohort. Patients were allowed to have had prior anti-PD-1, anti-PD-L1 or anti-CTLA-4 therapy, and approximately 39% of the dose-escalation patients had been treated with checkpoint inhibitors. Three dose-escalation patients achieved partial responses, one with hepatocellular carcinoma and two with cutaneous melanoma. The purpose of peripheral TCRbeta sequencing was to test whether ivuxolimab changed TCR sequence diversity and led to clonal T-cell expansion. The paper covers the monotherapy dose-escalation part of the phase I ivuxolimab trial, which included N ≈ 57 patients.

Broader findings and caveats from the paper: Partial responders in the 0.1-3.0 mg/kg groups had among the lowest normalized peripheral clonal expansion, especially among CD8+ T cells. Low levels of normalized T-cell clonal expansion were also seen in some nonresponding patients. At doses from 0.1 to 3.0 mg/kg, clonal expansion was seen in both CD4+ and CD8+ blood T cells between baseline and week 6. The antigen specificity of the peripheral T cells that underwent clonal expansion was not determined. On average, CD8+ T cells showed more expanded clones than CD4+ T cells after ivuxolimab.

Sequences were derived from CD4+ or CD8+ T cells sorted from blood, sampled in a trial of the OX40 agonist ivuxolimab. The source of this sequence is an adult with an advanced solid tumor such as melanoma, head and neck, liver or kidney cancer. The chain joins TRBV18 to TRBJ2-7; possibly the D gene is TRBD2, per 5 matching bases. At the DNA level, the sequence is TGTGCCAGCTCACCACCCGGGGCCTACGAGCAGTACTTC. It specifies CASSPPGAYEQYF. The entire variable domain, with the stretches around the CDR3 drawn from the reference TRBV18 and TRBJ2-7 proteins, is NAGVMQNPRHLVRRRGQEARLRCSPMKGHSHVYWYRQLPEEGLKFMVYLQKENIIDESGMPKERFSAEFPKEGPSILRIQQVVRGDSAAYFCASSPPGAYEQYFGPGTRLTVT.